This TCR beta chain was observed in a study of shared clonotypes between healthy human individuals. CD45RO negativity and positive selection for CCR7 defined naive CD8 cells, a population that excluded terminally differentiated effector memory CD45RA+ cells. This clone was seen once. V lost 6 bases to trimming and J lost 4 bases, with 19 bases between them. CDR1 and CDR2 from the germline V gene are LGHNT and FRNRAP. The length of the CDR3 is 15 residues. Once extracted for a subset, genomic DNA was divided evenly among several immunoSEQ plates. The protocol was immunoSEQ multiplex PCR, while the TCRdb copy is restricted to in-frame clones and leaves out a portion. The table shows about 2.2 million clones, with 85% to 95% occurring only once.

The sequencing sample was made of naive CD8+ T cells from PBMCs. V and J are TRBV12-5 and TRBJ2-7; D is ambiguous. This clonotype was obtained from a young man in good health. Some clones in this sample may be carry-over from other donors' samples. CDR3 in amino acids: CASGLQQLTAYEQYF. CDR3 in DNA: TGTGCTAGTGGCCTTCAACAGCTAACAGCGTACGAGCAGTACTTC.